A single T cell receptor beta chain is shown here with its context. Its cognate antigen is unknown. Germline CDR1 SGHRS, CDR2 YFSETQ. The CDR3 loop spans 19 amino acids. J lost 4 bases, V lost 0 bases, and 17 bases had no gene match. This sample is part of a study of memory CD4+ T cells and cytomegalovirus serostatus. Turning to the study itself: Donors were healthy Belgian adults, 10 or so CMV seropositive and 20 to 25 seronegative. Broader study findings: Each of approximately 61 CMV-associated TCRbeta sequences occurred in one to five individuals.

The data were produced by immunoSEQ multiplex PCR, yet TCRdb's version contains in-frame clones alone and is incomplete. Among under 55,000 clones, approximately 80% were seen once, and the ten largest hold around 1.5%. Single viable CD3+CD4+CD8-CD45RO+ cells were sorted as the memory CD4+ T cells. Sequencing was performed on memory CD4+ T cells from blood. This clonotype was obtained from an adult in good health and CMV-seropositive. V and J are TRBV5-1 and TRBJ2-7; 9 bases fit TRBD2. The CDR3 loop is CASSLGTRDGAGGLYEQYF. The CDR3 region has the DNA TGCGCCAGCAGCTTGGGCACACGCGATGGGGCGGGAGGGTTGTACGAGCAGTACTTC.